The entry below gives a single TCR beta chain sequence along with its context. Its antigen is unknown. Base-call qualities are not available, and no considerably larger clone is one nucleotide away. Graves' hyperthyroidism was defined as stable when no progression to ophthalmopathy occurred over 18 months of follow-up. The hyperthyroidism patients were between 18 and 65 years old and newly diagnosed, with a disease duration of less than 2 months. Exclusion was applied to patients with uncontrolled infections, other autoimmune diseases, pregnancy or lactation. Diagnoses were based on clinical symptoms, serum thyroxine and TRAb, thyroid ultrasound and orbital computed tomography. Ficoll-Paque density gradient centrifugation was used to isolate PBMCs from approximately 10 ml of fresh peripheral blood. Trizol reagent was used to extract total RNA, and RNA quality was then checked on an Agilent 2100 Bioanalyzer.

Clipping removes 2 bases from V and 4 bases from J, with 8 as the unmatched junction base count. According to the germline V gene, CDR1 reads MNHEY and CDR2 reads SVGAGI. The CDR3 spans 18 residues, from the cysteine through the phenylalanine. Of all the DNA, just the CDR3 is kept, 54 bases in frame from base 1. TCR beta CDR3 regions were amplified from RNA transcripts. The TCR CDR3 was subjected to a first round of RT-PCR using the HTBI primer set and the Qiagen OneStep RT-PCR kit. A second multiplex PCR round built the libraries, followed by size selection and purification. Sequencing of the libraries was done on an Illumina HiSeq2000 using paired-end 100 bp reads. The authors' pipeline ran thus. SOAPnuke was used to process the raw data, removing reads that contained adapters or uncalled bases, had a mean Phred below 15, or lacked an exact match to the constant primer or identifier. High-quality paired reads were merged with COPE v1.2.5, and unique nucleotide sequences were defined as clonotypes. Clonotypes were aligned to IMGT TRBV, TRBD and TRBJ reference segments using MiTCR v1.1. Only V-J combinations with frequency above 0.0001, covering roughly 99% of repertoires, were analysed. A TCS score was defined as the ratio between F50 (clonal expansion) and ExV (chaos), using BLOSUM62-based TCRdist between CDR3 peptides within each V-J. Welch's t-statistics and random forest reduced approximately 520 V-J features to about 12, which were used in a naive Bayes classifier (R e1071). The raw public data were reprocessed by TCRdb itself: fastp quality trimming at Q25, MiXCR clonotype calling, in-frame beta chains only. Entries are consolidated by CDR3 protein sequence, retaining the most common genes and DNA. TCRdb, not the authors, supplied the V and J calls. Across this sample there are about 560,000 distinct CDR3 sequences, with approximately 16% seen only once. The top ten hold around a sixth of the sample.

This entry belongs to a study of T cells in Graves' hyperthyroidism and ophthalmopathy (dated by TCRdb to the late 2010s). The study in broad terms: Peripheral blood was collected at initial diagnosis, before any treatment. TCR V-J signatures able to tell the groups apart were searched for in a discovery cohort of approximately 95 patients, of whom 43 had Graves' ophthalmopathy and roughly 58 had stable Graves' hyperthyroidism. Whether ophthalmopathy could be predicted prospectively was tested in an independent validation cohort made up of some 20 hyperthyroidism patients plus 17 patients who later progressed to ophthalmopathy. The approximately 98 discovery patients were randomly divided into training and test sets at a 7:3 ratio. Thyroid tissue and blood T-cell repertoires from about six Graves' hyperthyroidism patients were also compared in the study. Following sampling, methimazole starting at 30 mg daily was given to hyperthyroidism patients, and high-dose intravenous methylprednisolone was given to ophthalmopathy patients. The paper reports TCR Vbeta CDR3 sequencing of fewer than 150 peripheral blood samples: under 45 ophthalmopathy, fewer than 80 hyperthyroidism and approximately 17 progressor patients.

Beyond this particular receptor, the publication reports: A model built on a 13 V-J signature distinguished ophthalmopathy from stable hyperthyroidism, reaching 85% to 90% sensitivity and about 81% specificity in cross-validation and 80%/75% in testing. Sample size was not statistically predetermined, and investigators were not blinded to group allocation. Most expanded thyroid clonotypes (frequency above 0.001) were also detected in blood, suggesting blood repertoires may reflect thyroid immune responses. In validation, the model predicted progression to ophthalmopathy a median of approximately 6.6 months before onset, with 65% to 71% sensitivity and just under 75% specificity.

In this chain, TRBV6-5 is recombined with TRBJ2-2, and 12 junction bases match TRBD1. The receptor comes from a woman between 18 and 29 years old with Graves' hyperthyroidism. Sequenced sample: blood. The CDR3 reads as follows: CASSYLGGTGGSTGELFF. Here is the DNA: TGTGCCAGCAGTTACCTCGGTGGGACAGGGGGCTCCACCGGGGAGCTGTTTTTT.